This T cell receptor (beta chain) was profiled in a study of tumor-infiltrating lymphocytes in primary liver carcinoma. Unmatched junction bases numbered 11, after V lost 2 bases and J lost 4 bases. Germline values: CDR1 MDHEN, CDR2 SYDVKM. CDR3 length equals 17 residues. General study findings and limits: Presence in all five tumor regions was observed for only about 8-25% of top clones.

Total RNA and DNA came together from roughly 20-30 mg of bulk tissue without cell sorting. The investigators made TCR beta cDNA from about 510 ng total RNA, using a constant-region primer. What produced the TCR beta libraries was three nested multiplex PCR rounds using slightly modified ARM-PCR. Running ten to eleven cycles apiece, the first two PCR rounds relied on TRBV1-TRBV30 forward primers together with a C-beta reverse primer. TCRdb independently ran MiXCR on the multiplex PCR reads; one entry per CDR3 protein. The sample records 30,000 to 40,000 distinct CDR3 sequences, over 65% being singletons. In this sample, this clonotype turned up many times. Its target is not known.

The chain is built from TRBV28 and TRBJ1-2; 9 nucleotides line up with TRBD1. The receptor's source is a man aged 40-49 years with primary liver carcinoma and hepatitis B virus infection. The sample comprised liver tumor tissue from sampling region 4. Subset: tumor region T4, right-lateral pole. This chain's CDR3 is CASSLTGQGVRSYGYTF. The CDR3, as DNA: TGTGCCAGCAGTTTAACGGGACAGGGTGTACGGAGCTATGGCTACACCTTC.